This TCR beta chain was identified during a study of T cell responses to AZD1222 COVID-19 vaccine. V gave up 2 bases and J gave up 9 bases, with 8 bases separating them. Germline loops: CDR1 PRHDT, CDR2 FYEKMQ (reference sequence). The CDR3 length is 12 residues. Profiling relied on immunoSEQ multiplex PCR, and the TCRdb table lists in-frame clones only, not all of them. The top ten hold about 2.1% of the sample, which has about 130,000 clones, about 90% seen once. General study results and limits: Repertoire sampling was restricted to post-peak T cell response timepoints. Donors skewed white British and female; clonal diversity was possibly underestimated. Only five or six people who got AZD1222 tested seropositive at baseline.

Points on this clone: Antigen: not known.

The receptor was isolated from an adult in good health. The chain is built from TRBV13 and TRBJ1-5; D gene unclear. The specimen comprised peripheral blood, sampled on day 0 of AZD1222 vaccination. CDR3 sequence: CASSLSSSPQHF. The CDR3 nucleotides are TGTGCCAGCAGCTTAAGTTCTTCGCCCCAGCATTTT.